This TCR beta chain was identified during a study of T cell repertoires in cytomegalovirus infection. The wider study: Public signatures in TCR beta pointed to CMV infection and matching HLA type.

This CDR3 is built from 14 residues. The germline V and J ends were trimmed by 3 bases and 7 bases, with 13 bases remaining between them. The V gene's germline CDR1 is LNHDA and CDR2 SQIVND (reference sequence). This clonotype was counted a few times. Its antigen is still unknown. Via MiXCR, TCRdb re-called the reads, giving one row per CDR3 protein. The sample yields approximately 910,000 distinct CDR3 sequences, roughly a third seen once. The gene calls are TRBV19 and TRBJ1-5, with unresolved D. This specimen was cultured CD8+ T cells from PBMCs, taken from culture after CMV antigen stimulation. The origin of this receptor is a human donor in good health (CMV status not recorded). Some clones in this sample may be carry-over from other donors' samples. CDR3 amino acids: CASSIASGGQPQHF. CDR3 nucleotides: TGTGCCAGTAGTATCGCATCTGGAGGGCAGCCCCAGCATTTT.